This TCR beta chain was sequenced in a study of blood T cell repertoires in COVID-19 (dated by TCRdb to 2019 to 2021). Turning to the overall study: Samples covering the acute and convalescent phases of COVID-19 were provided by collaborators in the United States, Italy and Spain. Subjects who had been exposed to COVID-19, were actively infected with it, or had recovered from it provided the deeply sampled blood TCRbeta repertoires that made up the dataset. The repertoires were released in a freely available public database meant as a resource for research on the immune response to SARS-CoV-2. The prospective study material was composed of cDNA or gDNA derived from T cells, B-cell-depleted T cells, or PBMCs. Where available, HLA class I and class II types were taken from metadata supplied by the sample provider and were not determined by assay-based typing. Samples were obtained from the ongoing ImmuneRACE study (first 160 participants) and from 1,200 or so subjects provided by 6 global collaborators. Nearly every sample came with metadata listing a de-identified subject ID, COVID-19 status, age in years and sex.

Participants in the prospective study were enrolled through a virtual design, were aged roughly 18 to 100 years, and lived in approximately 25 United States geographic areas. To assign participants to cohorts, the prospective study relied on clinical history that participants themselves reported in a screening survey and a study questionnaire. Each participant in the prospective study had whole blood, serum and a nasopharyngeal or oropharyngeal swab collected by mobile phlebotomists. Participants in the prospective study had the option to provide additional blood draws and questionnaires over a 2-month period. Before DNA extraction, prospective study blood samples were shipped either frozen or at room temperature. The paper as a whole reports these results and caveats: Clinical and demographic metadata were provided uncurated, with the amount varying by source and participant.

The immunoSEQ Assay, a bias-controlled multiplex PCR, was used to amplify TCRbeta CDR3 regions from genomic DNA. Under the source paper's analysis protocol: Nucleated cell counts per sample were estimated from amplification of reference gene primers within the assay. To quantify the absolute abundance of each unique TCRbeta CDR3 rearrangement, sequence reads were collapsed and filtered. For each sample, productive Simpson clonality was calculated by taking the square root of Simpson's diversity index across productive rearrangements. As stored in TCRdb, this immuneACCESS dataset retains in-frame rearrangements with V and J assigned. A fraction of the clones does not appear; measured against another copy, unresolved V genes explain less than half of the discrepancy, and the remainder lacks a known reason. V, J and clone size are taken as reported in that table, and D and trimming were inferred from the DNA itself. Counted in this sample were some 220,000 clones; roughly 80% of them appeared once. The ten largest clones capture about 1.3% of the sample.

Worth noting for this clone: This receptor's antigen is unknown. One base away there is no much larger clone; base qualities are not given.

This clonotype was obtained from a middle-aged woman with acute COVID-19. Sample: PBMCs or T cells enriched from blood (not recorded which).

The CDR3 is CASSIVGTRGETQYF. In nucleotides, the sequence is TGTGCCAGTAGTATAGTAGGGACTAGGGGAGAGACCCAGTACTTC. This chain is built from TRBV19 and TRBJ2-5, with 8 bases in between that match TRBD2. Counted from cysteine to phenylalanine, this CDR3 has 15 amino acids. The read is trimmed to its CDR3 DNA, 45 bases read in frame from base 1. The germline V gene (reference sequence) provides CDR1 LNHDA and CDR2 SQIVND. Unmatched junction bases come to 5, with V trimmed by 1 base and J by 4 bases.